The sequence of this T cell receptor beta chain was determined in a study of T cell responses to AZD1222 COVID-19 vaccine (dated by TCRdb to the early 2020s). About the full investigation: AZD1222 recipients with second doses at about 4 weeks or about 12 weeks were pooled, because spike-specific TCR depth and breadth did not differ between schedules. TCR sequencing was performed for 233 trial participants, of whom about 210 were given two doses of AZD1222 and approximately 26 were given two doses of MenACWY control vaccine. Trial participants were enrolled by age into 18-55, 56-69 and 70-plus year subgroups, with roughly 160, 29 and 62 TCR-sequenced participants respectively.

What the research found in general, with its limitations: After two AZD1222 doses, spike-specific TCR breadth and depth were significantly higher than at day 0 and than in MenACWY recipients. Conclusions about previously exposed vaccinees are limited, since just 6 or 7 AZD1222 recipients were seropositive for SARS-CoV-2 at baseline. Nearly half of unique spike-specific TCRs reportedly recognized epitopes outside regions mutated in the B.1.351 and B.1.1.7 variants. In the small 56-69-year group, the increase in depth fell short of significance, most likely because of low power. CD4 TCRs associated with the vaccine covered the entire spike protein, and the dominant responses were in regions 160-218 and 743-854. Participants were mostly white British and included more females than males, and it was suggested by the authors that clonal diversity may have been underestimated. No day 14 peak-response samples were available, so repertoires were characterized only after the peak T cell response.

The CDR3 regions of human TCRbeta chains were analyzed by immunosequencing. The published analysis was carried out like this. TCRs in the repertoires were matched against a reference library of SARS-CoV-2-specific TCRs that had been generated with the MIRA antigen-specificity platform. Breadth meant the fraction of unique TCRs that were SARS-CoV-2-associated, whereas depth meant the fraction of total T cells that were SARS-CoV-2-associated. Using the MIRA data, every spike-specific TCR was mapped to the spike region that the TCR reacted to and assigned to either a CD4 or a CD8 class. Log10-transformed breadth and depth values were compared by one-way ANOVA with Sidak's multiple comparisons tests. TCRdb re-hosts the immuneACCESS table, in-frame sequences only. Its copies lack some clones; in the studies checked, an unresolved V gene accounts for under half of them, and the cause for the rest is not known. That table supplies the V and J calls and clone size; D and trimming were determined from the DNA. This sample is represented by 100,000 or so clones; roughly 89% of them were singletons. The top ten hold approximately 3.7% of the sample.

The sample's time point label is to be understood as: baseline before first vaccination. Samples from vaccinated people were obtained from the UK trials COV001 and COV002, which included a single-blind randomized controlled phase 2/3 trial of AZD1222 (ChAdOx1 nCoV-19) in healthy adults. Trial participant PBMC samples were collected at day 0 and day 28 after the second dose for TCRbeta chain sequencing. This clone was observed a few times. No antigen is known for it. There are no base qualities to consult, and no much larger clone falls within one base. The CDR3 starts with the cysteine, ends with the phenylalanine, and has 12 residues. The retained sequence is limited to the CDR3, 36 bases, with the frame set at the first base. The germline V gene (reference sequence) supplies CDR1 SEHNR and CDR2 FQNEAQ. The V end loses 3 bases and the J end loses 11 bases, and a stretch of 13 bases separates them.

Sequencing was performed on peripheral blood, taken on day 0 of AZD1222 vaccination. The V and J genes are TRBV7-9 and TRBJ1-1, and the D gene may be TRBD1, 5 bases matching. The source is an adult in good health. The CDR3 protein is CASSLEGTGAFF. At the DNA level, the sequence is TGTGCCAGCAGCTTGGAGGGGACCGGGGCTTTCTTT.